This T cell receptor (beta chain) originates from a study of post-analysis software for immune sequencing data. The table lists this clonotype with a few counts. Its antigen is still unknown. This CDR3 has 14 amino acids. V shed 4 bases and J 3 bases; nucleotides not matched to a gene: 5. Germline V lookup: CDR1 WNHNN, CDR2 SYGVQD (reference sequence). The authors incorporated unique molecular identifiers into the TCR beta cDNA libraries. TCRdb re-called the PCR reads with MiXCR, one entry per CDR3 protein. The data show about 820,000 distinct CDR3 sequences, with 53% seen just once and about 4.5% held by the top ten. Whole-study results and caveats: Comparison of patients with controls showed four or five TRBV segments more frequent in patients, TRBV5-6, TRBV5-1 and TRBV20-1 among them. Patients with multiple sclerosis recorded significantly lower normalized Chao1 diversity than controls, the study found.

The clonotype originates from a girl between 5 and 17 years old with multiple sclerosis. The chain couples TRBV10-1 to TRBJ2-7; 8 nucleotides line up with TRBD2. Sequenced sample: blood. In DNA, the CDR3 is TGCGCCAGCAGTGTTCAGGCGGGAGGCTACGAGCAGTACTTC. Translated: CASSVQAGGYEQYF.